The T cell receptor (beta chain) under discussion was sequenced for a study of cytomegalovirus exposure and HLA in healthy donors. General study points: Later examination showed HLA-associated TCR beta chains had greater clonal expansion than equally common others.

This clone came up once. Its antigen is not known. The PCR contained 60 Vbeta and 13 Jbeta primers. TCRdb's copy holds only in-frame clones and misses some; the assay was immunoSEQ multiplex PCR. The sample records around 160,000 clones, roughly four fifths being singletons. The CDR3 spans 14 residues. Germline CDR1 SGHTA, CDR2 FQGNSA. V dropped 1 base and J dropped 7 bases, with 13 bases sitting between them. The chain links TRBV7-2 to TRBJ1-2, with D hard to call. The clonotype originates from a man between 45 and 60 years old in good health and CMV-seropositive. The sample was PBMCs. CDR3 region: CASSLVSAGSGYTF. The CDR3, as DNA: TGTGCCAGCAGCTTAGTGTCGGCAGGCAGTGGCTACACCTTC.